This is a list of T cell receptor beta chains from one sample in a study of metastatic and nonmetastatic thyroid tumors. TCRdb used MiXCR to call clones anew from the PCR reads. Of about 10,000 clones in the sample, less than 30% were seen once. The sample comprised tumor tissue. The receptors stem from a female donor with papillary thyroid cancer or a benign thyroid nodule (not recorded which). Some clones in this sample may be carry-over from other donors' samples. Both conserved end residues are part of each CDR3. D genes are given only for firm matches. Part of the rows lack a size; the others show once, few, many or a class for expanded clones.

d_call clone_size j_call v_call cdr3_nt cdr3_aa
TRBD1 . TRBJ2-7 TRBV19 TGTGCCAGTAGTATAGGTAGGGGGCCCTACGAGCAGTACTTC CASSIGRGPYEQYF
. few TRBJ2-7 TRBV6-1 TGTGCCAGCAGAACGGCCCTTTTCTCCTACGAGCAGTACTTC CASRTALFSYEQYF
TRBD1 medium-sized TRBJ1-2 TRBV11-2 TGTGCCAGCAGCTACAATACAGGGGGTGGCTACACCTTC CASSYNTGGGYTF
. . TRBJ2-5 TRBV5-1 TGCGCCAGCCAACTAAGCCCGGACCCAGAATCCCAGTACTTC CASQLSPDPESQYF
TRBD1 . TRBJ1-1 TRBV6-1 TGTGCCAGCAGTTCGGGACAGGGTGAGACTGAAGCTTTCTTT CASSSGQGETEAFF
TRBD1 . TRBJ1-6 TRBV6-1 TGTGCCAGCGGGGAACCGGGACAGGGAGGGTCACCCCTCCACTTT CASGEPGQGGSPLHF
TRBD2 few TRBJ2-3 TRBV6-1 TGTGCCAGCAGAACTAGCGGGGGCACAGATACGCAGTATTTT CASRTSGGTDTQYF
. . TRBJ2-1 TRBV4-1 TGCGCCAGCAGCCAAGATTGGACCAACGCCTACAATGAGCAGTTCTTC CASSQDWTNAYNEQFF
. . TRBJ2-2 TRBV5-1 TGCGCCAGCAGCTTGTTCGGGGAGCTGTTTTTT CASSLFGELFF
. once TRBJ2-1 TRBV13 TGTGCCAGCAGCTTAGGGGACGGAGGGAATGAGCAGTTCTTC CASSLGDGGNEQFF
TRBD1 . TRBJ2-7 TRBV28 TGTGCCAGCTCCGACAGGGTAGAAGACGAGCAGTACTTC CASSDRVEDEQYF
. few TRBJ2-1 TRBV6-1 TGTGCCAGCACCCACAACCACCCTACGGCGAATGAGCAGTTCTTC CASTHNHPTANEQFF
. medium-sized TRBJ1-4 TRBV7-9 TGTGCCAGCAGCTTAGCCGGACAGAATGAAAAACTGTTTTTT CASSLAGQNEKLFF
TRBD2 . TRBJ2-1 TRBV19 TGTGCCAGTAGTATAGGTACGACTAGCGGGAGTAGGAATGAGCAGTTCTTC CASSIGTTSGSRNEQFF
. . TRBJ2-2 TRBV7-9 TGTGCCAGCAGCATCGACAGGTTCTACGGGGAGCTGTTTTTT CASSIDRFYGELFF
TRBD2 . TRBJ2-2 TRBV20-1 TGCAGTGTCCGGATTGGGCTAGCGGGAGAGTCCGGGGAGCTGTTTTTT CSVRIGLAGESGELFF
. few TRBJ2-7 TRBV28 TGTGCCAGCAGGTCTCAGTTTGAGGGGTACTTC CASRSQFEGYF
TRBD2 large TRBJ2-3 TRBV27 TGTGCCAGCAGTTCCCGACTAGCGGGAGGCACAGATACGCAGTATTTT CASSSRLAGGTDTQYF
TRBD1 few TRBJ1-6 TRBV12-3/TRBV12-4 TGTGCCAGCAGTTTAGCGACAGGGTTCATGGATAATTCACCCCTCTACTTT CASSLATGFMDNSPLYF
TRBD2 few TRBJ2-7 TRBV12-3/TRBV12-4 TGTGCCAGCAGTTTTGGACTAGCGGACTCCTACGAGCAGTACTTC CASSFGLADSYEQYF
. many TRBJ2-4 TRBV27 TGTGCCAGCAGCCAATGGGGGGCCGGAAAAAACATTCAGTACTTC CASSQWGAGKNIQYF
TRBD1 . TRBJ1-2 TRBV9 TGTGCCAGCAGTGCTGCCCCAGGGGGCGCGTACTATGGCTACACCTTC CASSAAPGGAYYGYTF
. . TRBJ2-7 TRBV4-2 TGTGCCAGCAGCCACAGGGGATCCTACGAGCAGTACTTC CASSHRGSYEQYF
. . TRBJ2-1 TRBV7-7 TGTGCCAGCAGTCCCCACGGGGGTTACAATGAGCAGTTCTTC CASSPHGGYNEQFF
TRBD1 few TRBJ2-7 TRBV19 TGTGCCAGTAGTGTCGGGACAGGGCCCTACGAGCAGTACTTC CASSVGTGPYEQYF
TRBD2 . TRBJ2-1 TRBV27 TGTGCCAGCAGTTTTATAGCGGGAGGTCCACAAATGACGCAGTTCTTC CASSFIAGGPQMTQFF
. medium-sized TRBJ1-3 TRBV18 TGTGCCAGCTCAGCTAGCCAGAGCTCTGGAAACACCATATATTTT CASSASQSSGNTIYF
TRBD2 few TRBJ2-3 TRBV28 TGTGCCAGCAGTTTTCTAGCGGGCACAGATACGCAGTATTTT CASSFLAGTDTQYF